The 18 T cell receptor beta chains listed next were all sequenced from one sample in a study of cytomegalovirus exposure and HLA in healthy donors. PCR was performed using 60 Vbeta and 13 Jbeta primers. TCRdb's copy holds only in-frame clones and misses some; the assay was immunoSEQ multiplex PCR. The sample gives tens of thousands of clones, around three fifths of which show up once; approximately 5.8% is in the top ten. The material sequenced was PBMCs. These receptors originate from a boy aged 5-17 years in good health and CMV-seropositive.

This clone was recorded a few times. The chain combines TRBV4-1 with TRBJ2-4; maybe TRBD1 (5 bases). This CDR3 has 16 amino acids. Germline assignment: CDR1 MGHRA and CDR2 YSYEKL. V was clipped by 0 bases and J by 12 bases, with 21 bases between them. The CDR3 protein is CASSQDHLGQGTTQYF. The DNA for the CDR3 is TGCGCCAGCAGCCAAGATCATCTTGGGCAGGGAACAACTCAGTACTTC.

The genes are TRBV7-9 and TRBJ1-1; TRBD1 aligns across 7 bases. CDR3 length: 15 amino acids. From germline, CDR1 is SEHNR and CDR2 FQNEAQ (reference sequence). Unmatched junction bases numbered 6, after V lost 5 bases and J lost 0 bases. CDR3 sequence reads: CASSGRDSVNTEAFF. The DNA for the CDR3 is TGTGCCAGCAGCGGACGGGACAGTGTGAACACTGAAGCTTTCTTT.

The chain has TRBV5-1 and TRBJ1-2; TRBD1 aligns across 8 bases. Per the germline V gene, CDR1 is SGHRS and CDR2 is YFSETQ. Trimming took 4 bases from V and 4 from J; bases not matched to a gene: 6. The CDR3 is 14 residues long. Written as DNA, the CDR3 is TGCGCCAGCAGCGACCGTACAGGGGGCTATGGCTACACCTTC. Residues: CASSDRTGGYGYTF.

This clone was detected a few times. This chain's CDR3 is CASGQQGRSTFEAFF. CDR3 in DNA: TGTGCTAGTGGACAACAGGGCCGCTCAACATTTGAAGCTTTCTTT. The chain links TRBV12-5 to TRBJ1-1; a possible D gene is TRBD1 (6 bases). Between the trimmed V and J ends, which lost 6 bases and 7 bases, there was a span of 21 bases. The CDR3 loop spans 15 amino acids. Germline V gene lookup returns CDR1 LGHNT and CDR2 FRNRAP.

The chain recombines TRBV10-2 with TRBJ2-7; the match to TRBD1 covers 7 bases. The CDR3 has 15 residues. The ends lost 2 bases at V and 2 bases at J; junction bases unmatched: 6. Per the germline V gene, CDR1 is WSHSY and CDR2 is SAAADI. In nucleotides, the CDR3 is TGCGCCAGCAGTGAGGGGGACAGCCCCACCTACGAGCAGTACTTC. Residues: CASSEGDSPTYEQYF.

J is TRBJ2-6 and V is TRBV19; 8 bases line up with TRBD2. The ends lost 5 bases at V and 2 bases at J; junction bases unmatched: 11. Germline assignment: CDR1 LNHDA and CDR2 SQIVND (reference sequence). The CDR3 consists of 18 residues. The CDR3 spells CASSPSGGGLTGANVLTF. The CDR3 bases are TGTGCCAGTAGTCCCTCGGGCGGGGGGTTAACTGGGGCCAACGTCCTGACTTTC.

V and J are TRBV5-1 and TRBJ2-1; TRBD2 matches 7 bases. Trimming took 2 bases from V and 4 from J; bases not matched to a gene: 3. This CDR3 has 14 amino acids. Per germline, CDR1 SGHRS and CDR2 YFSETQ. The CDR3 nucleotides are TGCGCCAGCAGCTTTGCGGGGGAATACAATGAGCAGTTCTTC. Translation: CASSFAGEYNEQFF.

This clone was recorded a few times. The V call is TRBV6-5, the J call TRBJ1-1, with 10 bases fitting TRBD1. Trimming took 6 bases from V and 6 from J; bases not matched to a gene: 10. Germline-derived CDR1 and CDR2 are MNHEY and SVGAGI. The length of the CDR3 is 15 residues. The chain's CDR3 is CASSRPPGQGAEAFF. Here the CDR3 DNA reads TGTGCCAGCAGCCGCCCCCCCGGACAGGGGGCTGAAGCTTTCTTT.

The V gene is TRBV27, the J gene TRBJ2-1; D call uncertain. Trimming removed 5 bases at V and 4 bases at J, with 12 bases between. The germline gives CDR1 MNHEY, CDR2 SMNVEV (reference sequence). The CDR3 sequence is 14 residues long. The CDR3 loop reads CASSPEWSYNEQFF. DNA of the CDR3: TGTGCCAGCAGTCCTGAGTGGAGTTACAATGAGCAGTTCTTC.

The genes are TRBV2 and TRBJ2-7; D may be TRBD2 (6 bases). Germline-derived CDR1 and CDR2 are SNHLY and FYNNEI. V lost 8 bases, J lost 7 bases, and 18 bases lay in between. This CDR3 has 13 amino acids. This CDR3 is CASRGTYLGEQYF. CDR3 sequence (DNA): TGTGCCAGCCGGGGGACTTATTTGGGAGAGCAGTACTTC.

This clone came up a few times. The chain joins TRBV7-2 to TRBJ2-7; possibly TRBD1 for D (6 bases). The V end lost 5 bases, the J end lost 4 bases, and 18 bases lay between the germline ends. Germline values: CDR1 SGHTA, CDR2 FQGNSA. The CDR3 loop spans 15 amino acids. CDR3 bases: TGTGCCAGCAGCCCGAGGAGAGGGGGAATTTACGAGCAGTACTTC. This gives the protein CASSPRRGGIYEQYF. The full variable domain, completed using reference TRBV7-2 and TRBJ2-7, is GAGVSQSPSNKVTEKGKDVELRCDPISGHTALYWYRQSLGQGLEFLIYFQGNSAPDKSGLPSDRFSAERTGGSVSTLTIQRTQQEDSAVYLCASSPRRGGIYEQYFGPGTRLTVT.

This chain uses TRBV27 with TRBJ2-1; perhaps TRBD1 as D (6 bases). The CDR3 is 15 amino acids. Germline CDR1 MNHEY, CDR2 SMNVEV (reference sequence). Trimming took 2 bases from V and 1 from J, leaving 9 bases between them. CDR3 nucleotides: TGTGCCAGCAGTTTACGACAGGTGTCCTACAATGAGCAGTTCTTC. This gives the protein CASSLRQVSYNEQFF.

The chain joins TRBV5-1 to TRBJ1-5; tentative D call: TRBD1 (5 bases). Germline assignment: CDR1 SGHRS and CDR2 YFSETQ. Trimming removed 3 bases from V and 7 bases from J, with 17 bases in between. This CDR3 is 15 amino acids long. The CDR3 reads CASSWGVLSGQPQHF. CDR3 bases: TGCGCCAGCAGCTGGGGGGTTTTGTCCGGGCAGCCCCAGCATTTT.

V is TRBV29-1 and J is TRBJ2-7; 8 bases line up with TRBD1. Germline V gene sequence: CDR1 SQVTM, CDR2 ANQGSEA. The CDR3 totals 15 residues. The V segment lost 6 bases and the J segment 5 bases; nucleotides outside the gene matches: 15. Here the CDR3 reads CSVPPRGLASNEQYF. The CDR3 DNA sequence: TGCAGCGTACCCCCCAGGGGGCTTGCGTCTAACGAGCAGTACTTC.

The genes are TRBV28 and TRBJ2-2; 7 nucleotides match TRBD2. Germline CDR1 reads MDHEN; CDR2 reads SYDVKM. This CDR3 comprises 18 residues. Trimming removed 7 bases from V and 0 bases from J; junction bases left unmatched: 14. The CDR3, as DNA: TGTGCCAGCACCCGAGTGGGGGGGGGTTTTGCGAACACCGGGGAGCTGTTTTTT. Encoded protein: CASTRVGGGFANTGELFF.

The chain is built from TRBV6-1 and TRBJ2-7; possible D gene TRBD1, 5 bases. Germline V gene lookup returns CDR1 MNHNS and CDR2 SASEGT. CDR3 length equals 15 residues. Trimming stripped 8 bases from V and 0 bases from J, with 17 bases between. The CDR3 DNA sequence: TGTGCCAGCCAAATTGGCCAGGGCCTCTCCTACGAGCAGTACTTC. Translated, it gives CASQIGQGLSYEQYF.

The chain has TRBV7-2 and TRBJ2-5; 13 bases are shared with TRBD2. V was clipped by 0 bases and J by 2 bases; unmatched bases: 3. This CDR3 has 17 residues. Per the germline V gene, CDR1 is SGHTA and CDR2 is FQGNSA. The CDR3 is CASSLARLAGGQETQYF. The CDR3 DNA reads TGTGCCAGCAGCTTAGCGAGACTAGCGGGAGGACAAGAGACCCAGTACTTC.

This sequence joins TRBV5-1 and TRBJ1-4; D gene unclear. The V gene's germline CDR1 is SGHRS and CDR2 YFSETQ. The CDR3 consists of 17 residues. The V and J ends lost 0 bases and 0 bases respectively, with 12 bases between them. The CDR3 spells CASSLAPEPATNEKLFF. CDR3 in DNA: TGCGCCAGCAGCTTGGCCCCGGAGCCCGCAACTAATGAAAAACTGTTTTTT.